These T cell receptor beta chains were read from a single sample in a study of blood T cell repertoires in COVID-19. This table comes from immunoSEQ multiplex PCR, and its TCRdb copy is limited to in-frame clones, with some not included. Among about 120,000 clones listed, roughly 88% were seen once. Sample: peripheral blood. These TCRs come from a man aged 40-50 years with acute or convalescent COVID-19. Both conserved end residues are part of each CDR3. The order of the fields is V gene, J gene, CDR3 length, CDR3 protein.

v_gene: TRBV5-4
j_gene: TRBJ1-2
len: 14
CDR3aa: CASSLTGKNYGYTF

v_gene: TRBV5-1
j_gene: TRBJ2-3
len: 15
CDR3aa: CASSGGSGSTDTQYF

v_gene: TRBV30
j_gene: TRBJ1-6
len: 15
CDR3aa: CACQTGGFGNSPLHF

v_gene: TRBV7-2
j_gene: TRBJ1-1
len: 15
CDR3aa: CASSLDPNTNTEAFF

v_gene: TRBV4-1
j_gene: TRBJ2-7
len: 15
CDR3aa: CASSQFQDRAYEQYF

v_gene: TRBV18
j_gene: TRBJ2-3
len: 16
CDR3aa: CASSPMRDPTTDTQYF

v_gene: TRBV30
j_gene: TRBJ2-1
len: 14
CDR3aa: CALRGGTSGNEQFF

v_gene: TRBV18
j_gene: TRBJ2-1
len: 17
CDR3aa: CASSQPGQGSSYNEQFF

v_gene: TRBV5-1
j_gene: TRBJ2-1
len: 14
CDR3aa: CASSRTSGSNEQFF

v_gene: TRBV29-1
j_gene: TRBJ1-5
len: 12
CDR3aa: CSVGGLDQPQHF

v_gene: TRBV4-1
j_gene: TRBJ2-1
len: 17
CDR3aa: CASSPDEQGRLFEKQFF

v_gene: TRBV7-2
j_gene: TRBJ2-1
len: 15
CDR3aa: CASSLGPGKYNEQFF

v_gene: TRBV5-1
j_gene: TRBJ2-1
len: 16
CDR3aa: CASSPRPGVAYNEQFF

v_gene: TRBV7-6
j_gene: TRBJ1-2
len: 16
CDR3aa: CASSPDSQRTFYGYTF

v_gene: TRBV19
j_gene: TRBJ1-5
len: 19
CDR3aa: CASSIGAGSPIKGNQPQHF

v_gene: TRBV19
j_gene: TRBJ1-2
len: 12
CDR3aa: CASSILGGGYTF

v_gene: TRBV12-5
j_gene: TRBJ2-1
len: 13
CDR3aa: CASATVGYNEQFF

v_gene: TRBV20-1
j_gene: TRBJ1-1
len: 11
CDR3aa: CSARADTEAFF

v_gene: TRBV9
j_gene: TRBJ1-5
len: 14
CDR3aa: CASSVIQGCQPQHF

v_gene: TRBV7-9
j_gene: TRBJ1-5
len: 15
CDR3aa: CASSLVGMSNQPQHF

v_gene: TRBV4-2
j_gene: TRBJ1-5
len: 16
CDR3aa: CASSQGQGAAYQPQHF

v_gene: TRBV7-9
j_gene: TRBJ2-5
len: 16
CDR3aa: CASSSGLAGDQETQYF

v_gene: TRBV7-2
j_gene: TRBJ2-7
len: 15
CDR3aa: CASSQTGAFSYEQYF

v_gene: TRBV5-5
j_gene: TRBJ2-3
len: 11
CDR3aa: CASSHTDTQYF

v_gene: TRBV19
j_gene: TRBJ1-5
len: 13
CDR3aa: CASSMQVNQPQHF

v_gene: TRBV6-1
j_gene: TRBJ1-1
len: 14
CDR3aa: CASSELRGSTEAFF

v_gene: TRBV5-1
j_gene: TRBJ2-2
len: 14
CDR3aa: CASSSNRGTGELFF

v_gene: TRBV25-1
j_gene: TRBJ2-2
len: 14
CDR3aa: CASRVGQGAGELFF

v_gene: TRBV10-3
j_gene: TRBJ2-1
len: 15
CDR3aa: CATYPGQENNNEQFF

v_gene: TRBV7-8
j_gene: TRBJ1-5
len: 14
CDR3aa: CASSLSEGNQPQHF

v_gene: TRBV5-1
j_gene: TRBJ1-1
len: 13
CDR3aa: CASSTQTGTEAFF

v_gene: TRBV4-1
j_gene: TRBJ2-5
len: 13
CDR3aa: CASSLREGETQYF

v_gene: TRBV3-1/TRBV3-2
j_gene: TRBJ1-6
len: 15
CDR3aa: CASSPGGEGNSPLHF

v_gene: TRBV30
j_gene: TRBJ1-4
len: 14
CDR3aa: CAWSVRTGYEKLFF

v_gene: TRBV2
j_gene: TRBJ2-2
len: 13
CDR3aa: CASRAGVSGELFF

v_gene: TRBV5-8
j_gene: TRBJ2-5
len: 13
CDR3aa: CASSLAYQETQYF

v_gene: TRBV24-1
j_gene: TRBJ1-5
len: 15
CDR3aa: CATSESRGGNQPQHF

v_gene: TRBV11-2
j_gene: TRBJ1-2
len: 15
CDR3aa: CASSLVGANNYGYTF

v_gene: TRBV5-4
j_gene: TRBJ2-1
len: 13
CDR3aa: CASSWLMGREQFF

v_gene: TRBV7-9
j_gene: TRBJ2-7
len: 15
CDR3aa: CASSLARDSSYEQYF

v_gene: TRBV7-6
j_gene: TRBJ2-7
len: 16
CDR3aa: CASSLGQGPGFGEQYF

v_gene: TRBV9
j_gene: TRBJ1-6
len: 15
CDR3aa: CASSVGMVRNSPLHF

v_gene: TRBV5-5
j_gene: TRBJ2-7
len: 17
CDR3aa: CASSFLSTGASSYEQYF

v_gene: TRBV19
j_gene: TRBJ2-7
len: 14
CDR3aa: CASSPDRGRSEQYF

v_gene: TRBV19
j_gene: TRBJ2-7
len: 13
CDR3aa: CATSDRGANEQYF

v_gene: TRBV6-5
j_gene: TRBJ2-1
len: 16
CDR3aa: CASSSTTGQGANEQFF